The T cell receptor (beta chain) described here comes from a study of blood T cell repertoires in COVID-19. About the study: The cDNA or gDNA used as material had been derived from T cells, B-cell-depleted T cells, or PBMCs.

This CDR3 contains 13 residues. With 1 base removed from V and 6 bases from J, the gap between germline ends came to 7 bases. Germline CDR1 is LGHNA and CDR2 is YNFKEQ. Study processing details: Using reference gene primer amplification, nucleated cell counts were estimated. Here immunoSEQ multiplex PCR was the method, and the copy in TCRdb shows in-frame clones only, minus some. V and J calls and clone size are as listed in that table; D and trimming were resolved from the DNA. The repertoire holds around 190,000 clones, with approximately 85% as singletons. The source is a woman aged 60-70 years with acute or convalescent COVID-19. The gene calls are TRBV4-2 and TRBJ2-1, with D perhaps matching TRBD2 (6 bases). Input material: peripheral blood. CDR3 loop: CASSQVSGNEQFF. In DNA form, the CDR3 reads TGTGCCAGCAGCCAAGTTAGCGGCAATGAGCAGTTCTTC.